The rows below give T cell receptor beta chains drawn from one sample of a study of control samples from healthy donors and cancer patients. Sequencing was performed with immunoSEQ multiplex PCR; in TCRdb, only in-frame clones are kept and a portion is missing. The table records about 84,000 clones, 91% of them present only once. The sample comprised blood. The receptors shown here come from a man younger than 45 in good health. Both conserved end residues are part of each CDR3. The D gene is left open where the match is weak. Not all rows give a size; the values are once, few, many and, for expanded clones, a class.

j_gene: TRBJ1-6
abundance: few
v_gene: TRBV16
d_gene: NA
CDR3nt: TGTGCCAGCAGCCCTCAATCACCAGGGGATTATAATTCACCCCTCCACTTT
CDR3aa: CASSPQSPGDYNSPLHF

j_gene: TRBJ2-3
abundance: NA
v_gene: TRBV10-1
d_gene: NA
CDR3nt: TGCGCCAGCAGTGAGTCGACAATTGTCACAGATACGCAGTATTTT
CDR3aa: CASSESTIVTDTQYF

j_gene: TRBJ2-3
abundance: NA
v_gene: TRBV5-1
d_gene: TRBD2
CDR3nt: TGCGCCAGCAGCTTGGGGACTAGCGGGTTAGATACGCAGTATTTT
CDR3aa: CASSLGTSGLDTQYF

j_gene: TRBJ2-5
abundance: NA
v_gene: TRBV4-3
d_gene: NA
CDR3nt: TGCGCCAGCAGCCAAGGGGCAGGTATCCAAGAGACCCAGTACTTC
CDR3aa: CASSQGAGIQETQYF

j_gene: TRBJ1-5
abundance: NA
v_gene: TRBV27
d_gene: TRBD1
CDR3nt: TGTGCCAGCAGTTCGCAGAGCTACCTTCTCACAGGGGGCGCGGGCAATCAGCCCCAGCATTTT
CDR3aa: CASSSQSYLLTGGAGNQPQHF

j_gene: TRBJ2-7
abundance: NA
v_gene: TRBV7-9
d_gene: NA
CDR3nt: TGTGCCAGCAGCCAACGGGAAGTCTACGAGCAGTACTTC
CDR3aa: CASSQREVYEQYF

j_gene: TRBJ2-1
abundance: NA
v_gene: TRBV30
d_gene: TRBD2
CDR3nt: TGTGCCTGGAAGGTAGCGGGGGTGACCTACAATGAGCAGTTCTTC
CDR3aa: CAWKVAGVTYNEQFF

j_gene: TRBJ1-2
abundance: NA
v_gene: TRBV21-1
d_gene: NA
CDR3nt: TGTGCCAGCAGCCTGGTACCGAGGGAGGACTATGGCTACACCTTC
CDR3aa: CASSLVPREDYGYTF

j_gene: TRBJ1-2
abundance: NA
v_gene: TRBV6-5
d_gene: NA
CDR3nt: TGTGCCAGCATTAAAGGAGGAGGGCTAGGCTATGGCTACACCTTC
CDR3aa: CASIKGGGLGYGYTF

j_gene: TRBJ2-2
abundance: NA
v_gene: TRBV2
d_gene: TRBD2
CDR3nt: TGTGCCAGCAGTGGTAGCGGGGGGGCCGGGGAGCTGTTTTTT
CDR3aa: CASSGSGGAGELFF

j_gene: TRBJ1-4
abundance: NA
v_gene: TRBV5-1
d_gene: NA
CDR3nt: TGCGCCAGCAGCTTTTCGGAATCAACTAATGAAAAACTGTTTTTT
CDR3aa: CASSFSESTNEKLFF

j_gene: TRBJ1-4
abundance: NA
v_gene: TRBV4-3
d_gene: TRBD1
CDR3nt: TGCGCCAGCAGCCGTCGGGGACAGGCTAATGAAAAACTGTTTTTT
CDR3aa: CASSRRGQANEKLFF

j_gene: TRBJ2-1
abundance: NA
v_gene: TRBV5-1
d_gene: TRBD2
CDR3nt: TGCGCCAGCAGCTTAAGCGGGAGGCTCGACAATGAGCAGTTCTTC
CDR3aa: CASSLSGRLDNEQFF

j_gene: TRBJ1-1
abundance: once
v_gene: TRBV5-4
d_gene: TRBD1
CDR3nt: TGTGCCAGCAGCTTTTTCGACAGGGCGAGCACTGAAGCTTTCTTT
CDR3aa: CASSFFDRASTEAFF

j_gene: TRBJ1-2
abundance: NA
v_gene: TRBV5-6
d_gene: TRBD1
CDR3nt: TGTGCCAGCACCTTGAACGACAGGGACAACTATGGCTACACCTTC
CDR3aa: CASTLNDRDNYGYTF

j_gene: TRBJ2-7
abundance: once
v_gene: TRBV3-1/TRBV3-2
d_gene: TRBD1
CDR3nt: TGTGCCAGCAGCCAAGATCTCCAGGGGGCGTGGGGGATCTCCTACGAGCAGTACTTC
CDR3aa: CASSQDLQGAWGISYEQYF

j_gene: TRBJ1-3
abundance: NA
v_gene: TRBV30
d_gene: TRBD1
CDR3nt: TGTGCCTGGAGTGTACGACAGGGAAGAGGAAACACCATATATTTT
CDR3aa: CAWSVRQGRGNTIYF

j_gene: TRBJ2-1
abundance: NA
v_gene: TRBV6-4
d_gene: TRBD2
CDR3nt: TGTGCCAGCAGCGCCTTAGCGGGGTCCTACAATGAGCAGTTCTTC
CDR3aa: CASSALAGSYNEQFF

j_gene: TRBJ2-7
abundance: NA
v_gene: TRBV3-1/TRBV3-2
d_gene: NA
CDR3nt: TGTGCCAGCAGCCCCTCCGACTTTTCCCCCTACGAGCAGTACTTC
CDR3aa: CASSPSDFSPYEQYF

j_gene: TRBJ2-7
abundance: NA
v_gene: TRBV19
d_gene: NA
CDR3nt: TGTGCCAGTAGTATAGAAAAGGGGTTCGTCTACGAGCAGTACTTC
CDR3aa: CASSIEKGFVYEQYF

j_gene: TRBJ1-4
abundance: NA
v_gene: TRBV29-1
d_gene: NA
CDR3nt: TGCAGCGTCGGTCTTCGGACTAATGAAAAACTGTTTTTT
CDR3aa: CSVGLRTNEKLFF

j_gene: TRBJ2-7
abundance: NA
v_gene: TRBV3-1/TRBV3-2
d_gene: NA
CDR3nt: TGTGCCAGCAGCATCGGAGTCTACGAGCAGTACTTC
CDR3aa: CASSIGVYEQYF

j_gene: TRBJ2-7
abundance: NA
v_gene: TRBV30
d_gene: TRBD1
CDR3nt: TGTGCCTGGAGTAGACAGGGTACCTACGAGCAGTACTTC
CDR3aa: CAWSRQGTYEQYF

j_gene: TRBJ1-3
abundance: NA
v_gene: TRBV10-3
d_gene: NA
CDR3nt: TGTGCCACCACCGGGGGGAGTCTAGGAAACACCATATATTTT
CDR3aa: CATTGGSLGNTIYF

j_gene: TRBJ2-1
abundance: NA
v_gene: TRBV24-1
d_gene: TRBD1
CDR3nt: TGTGCCACCAGTGATCTTGATGAGGCAGGGGGCAATGAGCAGTTCTTC
CDR3aa: CATSDLDEAGGNEQFF

j_gene: TRBJ1-1
abundance: NA
v_gene: TRBV5-1
d_gene: NA
CDR3nt: TGCGCCAGCAGCTTGGCCACCCAGGGAGTCGGGAACACTGAAGCTTTCTTT
CDR3aa: CASSLATQGVGNTEAFF

j_gene: TRBJ2-1
abundance: NA
v_gene: TRBV7-9
d_gene: NA
CDR3nt: TGTGCCAGCAGCTCTACTCGAGAGCAGTTCTTC
CDR3aa: CASSSTREQFF

j_gene: TRBJ2-1
abundance: NA
v_gene: TRBV19
d_gene: TRBD2
CDR3nt: TGTGCCAGTAGCCGCCTTGGGCCGGGCGGGACTAGCGGGAAAAATGAGCAGTTCTTC
CDR3aa: CASSRLGPGGTSGKNEQFF

j_gene: TRBJ1-2
abundance: NA
v_gene: TRBV7-9
d_gene: TRBD1
CDR3nt: TGTGCCAGCAGCCAGGGGGCGGGGGATCTAAACTATGGCTACACCTTC
CDR3aa: CASSQGAGDLNYGYTF

j_gene: TRBJ2-7
abundance: NA
v_gene: TRBV10-2
d_gene: TRBD2
CDR3nt: TGCGCCAGCAGTGTAGCGGGAGCCCCAGGCGAGCAGTACTTC
CDR3aa: CASSVAGAPGEQYF

j_gene: TRBJ1-1
abundance: NA
v_gene: TRBV19
d_gene: NA
CDR3nt: TGTGCCAGTAACATCGGGACACAGAACACTGAAGCTTTCTTT
CDR3aa: CASNIGTQNTEAFF

j_gene: TRBJ2-1
abundance: NA
v_gene: TRBV7-3
d_gene: TRBD1
CDR3nt: TGTGCCAGCAGACCTACAGGGGGGTCGTACAATGAGCAGTTCTTC
CDR3aa: CASRPTGGSYNEQFF

j_gene: TRBJ2-1
abundance: NA
v_gene: TRBV5-1
d_gene: TRBD1
CDR3nt: TGCGCCAGCGGAACCTTTGGGACAGGCTCCTACAATGAGCAGTTCTTC
CDR3aa: CASGTFGTGSYNEQFF

j_gene: TRBJ2-1
abundance: NA
v_gene: TRBV5-1
d_gene: NA
CDR3nt: TGCGCCAGCAGCTTGTATGGGCCCAGGACAGCAAGTATAGCCAACAATGAGCAGTTCTTC
CDR3aa: CASSLYGPRTASIANNEQFF

j_gene: TRBJ2-5
abundance: NA
v_gene: TRBV27
d_gene: NA
CDR3nt: TGTGCCAGCAGTTTATTAGCAGGTTTGGCTCAAGAGACCCAGTACTTC
CDR3aa: CASSLLAGLAQETQYF

j_gene: TRBJ1-4
abundance: NA
v_gene: TRBV7-2
d_gene: NA
CDR3nt: TGTGCCAGCAGCAACAGGGTGGCTAATGAAAAACTGTTTTTT
CDR3aa: CASSNRVANEKLFF

j_gene: TRBJ2-1
abundance: NA
v_gene: TRBV4-2
d_gene: NA
CDR3nt: TGTGCCAGCAGCCGGGCGAGCGGACAGAGCAATGAGCAGTTCTTC
CDR3aa: CASSRASGQSNEQFF

j_gene: TRBJ1-1
abundance: NA
v_gene: TRBV5-1
d_gene: TRBD1
CDR3nt: TGCGCCAGCAGCTTGGGACAGGGGATTTGGATGAACACTGAAGCTTTCTTT
CDR3aa: CASSLGQGIWMNTEAFF

j_gene: TRBJ2-7
abundance: NA
v_gene: TRBV30
d_gene: TRBD1
CDR3nt: TGTGCCTGGAGTTCATCGGGACAGACGACAACCTACGAGCAGTACTTC
CDR3aa: CAWSSSGQTTTYEQYF

j_gene: TRBJ2-7
abundance: few
v_gene: TRBV27
d_gene: NA
CDR3nt: TGTGCCAGCAGTTTTCAAAACTCCTGGCCCTCCTACGAGCAGTACTTC
CDR3aa: CASSFQNSWPSYEQYF

j_gene: TRBJ1-2
abundance: NA
v_gene: TRBV28
d_gene: TRBD1
CDR3nt: TGTGCCAGCAGGACAGGGACGGTTGGCTATGGCTACACCTTC
CDR3aa: CASRTGTVGYGYTF

j_gene: TRBJ2-7
abundance: once
v_gene: TRBV2
d_gene: NA
CDR3nt: TGTGCCAGCTCGAGCTACAGGGAGGGGGACGAGCAGTACTTC
CDR3aa: CASSSYREGDEQYF

j_gene: TRBJ1-5
abundance: NA
v_gene: TRBV7-2
d_gene: NA
CDR3nt: TGTGCCAGCAGCTTAGACGGGAATCAGCCCCAGCATTTT
CDR3aa: CASSLDGNQPQHF

j_gene: TRBJ1-1
abundance: NA
v_gene: TRBV10-3
d_gene: NA
CDR3nt: TGTGCCATCAGGACCCGGGACTCGAACACTGAAGCTTTCTTT
CDR3aa: CAIRTRDSNTEAFF

j_gene: TRBJ2-1
abundance: NA
v_gene: TRBV6-4
d_gene: NA
CDR3nt: TGTGCCAGCAGTGAATCCGGGGGGCCGGACAATGAGCAGTTCTTC
CDR3aa: CASSESGGPDNEQFF